The 21 T cell receptor beta chains below come from one sample, sequenced in a study of T-cell memory formation after mild COVID-19. TCRdb re-called the 5' RACE reads through MiXCR, storing one row per CDR3 protein. The sample consists of roughly 340,000 distinct CDR3 sequences, approximately 22% of them appearing once. Sequenced input: PBMCs or a T cell subset sorted from them (not recorded which). The receptor set was obtained from a man younger than 35 who had mild COVID-19 (a few samples of this study predate the infection). Cell type and time point are not known.

This clonotype showed up many times. The chain combines TRBV12-3 or TRBV12-4 with TRBJ1-2, with 8 bases lining up with TRBD1. CDR3 length equals 14 residues. With 2 bases clipped from V and 2 bases from J, the junction kept 1 base outside the gene matches. The CDR3 DNA reads as TGTGCCAGCAGTTTACAGGGGGCGAACTATGGCTACACCTTC. This encodes CASSLQGANYGYTF.

The J gene is TRBJ2-3, the V gene TRBV4-3; no definite D call. Germline assignment: CDR1 LGHNA and CDR2 YSLEER. V was trimmed by 0 bases and J by 4 bases, leaving 5 bases between them. The length of the CDR3 is 13 residues. The CDR3 DNA reads TGCGCCAGCAGCCAAGAGTCGGCAGATACGCAGTATTTT. It yields the protein CASSQESADTQYF.

The V gene is TRBV4-3, the J gene TRBJ2-2; 8 bases line up with TRBD1. CDR1 is LGHNA, CDR2 YSLEER, per germline. V gave up 1 base and J gave up 7 bases; unmatched junction bases: 8. This CDR3 region has 16 residues. In DNA form, the CDR3 reads TGCGCCAGCAGCCAAGGCTTGAGACAGGGGAGCGGGGAGCTGTTTTTT. As protein: CASSQGLRQGSGELFF.

With respect to this clonotype: This may be a read error: a much more frequent sequence differs by one nucleotide. The rearrangement joins TRBV6-6 to TRBJ2-2; D not certain. The germline gives CDR1 MNHNY, CDR2 SVGAGI (reference sequence). V dropped 9 bases and J dropped 0 bases, with 11 bases sitting between them. The CDR3 consists of 14 residues. This CDR3 reads CASTAGANTGELFF. The CDR3 coding sequence is TGTGCCAGTACGGCAGGCGCGAACACCGGGGAGCTGTTTTTT.

V is TRBV5-6 and J is TRBJ1-6; 8 nucleotides align to TRBD1. Per the germline V gene, CDR1 is SGHDT and CDR2 is YYEEEE. This CDR3 comprises 15 residues. With V trimmed by 2 bases and J by 6 bases, 4 bases remained unmatched. In DNA, the CDR3 is TGTGCCAGCAGCTTAGGAGACAGGGGTAATTCACCCCTCCACTTT. Its protein product is CASSLGDRGNSPLHF.

In this sample, this clonotype turned up a few times. The chain joins TRBV11-2 to TRBJ2-3, with D perhaps matching TRBD2 (6 bases). This CDR3 comprises 14 residues. Germline CDR1 SGHAT, CDR2 FQNNGV. With 6 bases removed from V and 6 bases from J, the gap between germline ends came to 16 bases. Here the CDR3 DNA reads TGTGCCAGCAGGCCGGCGACTAGAGGCGATACGCAGTATTTT. Its translation: CASRPATRGDTQYF.

The chain joins TRBV6-6 to TRBJ2-3; D is unresolved. The CDR3 sequence is 13 residues long. Germline assignment: CDR1 MNHNY and CDR2 SVGAGI (reference sequence). V was shortened by 5 bases and J by 7 bases, with 13 bases between the two germline ends. CDR3 sequence (DNA): TGTGCCAGCAGTCCCCAGGACGGTTATACGCAGTATTTT. Amino acids: CASSPQDGYTQYF.

The sample holds a few counts of this clonotype. This sequence joins TRBV7-3 and TRBJ2-5; 9 bases match TRBD2. The CDR3 extends over 16 amino acids. Germline assignment: CDR1 SGHTA and CDR2 FQGTGA. V trimming: 5 bases; J trimming: 5 bases; junction bases outside the gene matches: 12. CDR3 amino acids: CASSLDRREGGETQYF. In DNA, the CDR3 is TGTGCCAGCAGCCTGGACAGGCGGGAGGGTGGGGAGACCCAGTACTTC. Looking up the rest from reference TRBV7-3 and TRBJ2-5 gives the full variable domain: GAGVSQTPSNKVTEKGKYVELRCDPISGHTALYWYRQSLGQGPEFLIYFQGTGAADDSGLPNDRFFAVRPEGSVSTLKIQRTERGDSAVYLCASSLDRREGGETQYFGPGTRLLVL.

This clonotype was detected only a few times. The V and J genes are TRBV20-1 and TRBJ1-5, with no clear D. Trimming removed 6 bases from V and 2 bases from J, with 17 bases in between. Germline V gives CDR1 DFQATT, CDR2 SNEGSKA (reference sequence). The CDR3 has 15 amino acids. DNA of the CDR3: TGCAGTGCCAAACCGGCTGCCGGGGGCAATCAGCCCCAGCATTTT. Residues: CSAKPAAGGNQPQHF.

The chain joins TRBV7-9 to TRBJ2-7; D is unclear. Germline CDR1 reads SEHNR; CDR2 reads FQNEAQ (reference sequence). V lost 5 bases to trimming and J lost 2 bases, with 10 bases between them. The length of the CDR3 is 13 residues. The CDR3 sequence is CASSLVGTYEQYF. CDR3 in DNA: TGTGCCAGCAGCCTGGTTGGGACCTACGAGCAGTACTTC.

In its sample, this clonotype was seen a few times. The chain employs TRBV29-1 and TRBJ1-1; D might be TRBD1 (6 bases). Germline values: CDR1 SQVTM, CDR2 ANQGSEA. V gave up 4 bases and J gave up 4 bases, with 13 bases separating them. The CDR3 is 13 residues long. The CDR3 loop is CSVAGARSTEAFF. The CDR3 DNA is TGCAGCGTTGCAGGGGCGAGGTCCACTGAAGCTTTCTTT.

In its sample, this clonotype was seen a few times. The chain joins TRBV28 to TRBJ1-3; 7 nucleotides agree with TRBD1. CDR1 is MDHEN, CDR2 SYDVKM, per germline. Trimming took 6 bases from V and 3 from J; bases not matched to a gene: 2. There are 13 residues in the CDR3. CDR3 sequence reads: CASRRQGGNTIYF. DNA of the CDR3: TGTGCCAGCAGGAGACAGGGTGGAAACACCATATATTTT.

V gene TRBV11-2 combines with J gene TRBJ2-3; D remains unclear. The CDR3 runs 13 residues. V dropped 1 base and J dropped 6 bases, with 8 bases sitting between them. CDR1 and CDR2 (germline): SGHAT, FQNNGV. The CDR3 region is CASSLALADTQYF. The CDR3, as DNA: TGTGCCAGCAGCTTAGCGTTGGCGGATACGCAGTATTTT.

This clonotype was counted between two and nine times. The chain has TRBV20-1 and TRBJ1-4; 8 positions agree with TRBD1. This CDR3 comprises 15 residues. The V and J ends lost 2 bases and 1 base, in that order; junction bases with no gene match: 3. Looked up from germline, CDR1 is DFQATT and CDR2 is SNEGSKA (reference sequence). CDR3: CSARRTGGTNEKLFF. CDR3 nucleotides: TGCAGTGCTAGACGCACAGGGGGAACTAATGAAAAACTGTTTTTT.

This chain connects TRBV6-4 to TRBJ1-2; D is possibly TRBD1 (6 bases). This CDR3 contains 12 residues. Per germline, CDR1 MRHNA and CDR2 SNTAGT. The ends were cut back, 11 bases at V and 2 bases at J, with 12 bases in the middle. The CDR3 nucleotides read TGTGCCGCCGATCAGGGGAACTATGGCTACACCTTC. Translated: CAADQGNYGYTF.

This clonotype was picked up a small number of times. The J gene is TRBJ2-1, the V gene TRBV12-3 or TRBV12-4; no clear D. The CDR3 sequence is 15 residues long. With 5 bases removed from V and 8 bases from J, the gap between germline ends came to 19 bases. For the CDR3, the DNA is TGTGCCAGCAGTCTCCGGACGGCGCCGGGCGATGAGCAGTTCTTC. This codes for CASSLRTAPGDEQFF.

This clonotype was recorded many times. The V call is TRBV4-2, the J call TRBJ1-6, with 10 bases lining up with TRBD1. V was clipped by 5 bases and J by 0 bases; unmatched bases: 7. The CDR3 totals 18 residues. The germline gives CDR1 LGHNA, CDR2 YNFKEQ. The CDR3 reads CASSKIDRGHSYNSPLHF. DNA of the CDR3: TGTGCCAGCAGCAAAATAGACAGGGGGCACTCCTATAATTCACCCCTCCACTTT.

This clonotype came up a few times. The chain uses TRBV27 and TRBJ2-1; unclear D gene. The CDR3 has 14 residues. V was trimmed by 3 bases and J by 5 bases, leaving 11 bases between them. In germline, CDR1 is MNHEY, CDR2 SMNVEV (reference sequence). CDR3 DNA: TGTGCCAGCAGTTTGGCAGCAGTAGACAATGAGCAGTTCTTC. Protein sequence: CASSLAAVDNEQFF.

V usage is TRBV6-2 or TRBV6-3 and J usage is TRBJ2-7; D is perhaps TRBD1 (6 bases). Germline CDR1 and CDR2: MNHEY and SVGEGT. The CDR3 has 12 residues. Trimming cost V 4 bases and J 4 bases, with 8 bases left between them. CDR3 region: CASSWGPYEQYV. For the CDR3, the DNA is TGTGCCAGCAGTTGGGGGCCTTACGAGCAGTACGTC.

The rearrangement joins TRBV9 to TRBJ1-1; D may be TRBD1 (6 bases). The CDR3 has 14 amino acids. Trimming cost V 1 base and J 0 bases, with 7 bases left between them. Germline lookup yields CDR1 SGDLS and CDR2 YYNGEE. Here the CDR3 DNA reads TGTGCCAGCAGCGTAAAGGGGGTGAACACTGAAGCTTTCTTT. Translated: CASSVKGVNTEAFF.

The chain combines TRBV7-2 with TRBJ2-2; perhaps D is TRBD1 or TRBD2 (5 bases each). The V end was cut by 6 bases, the J end by 2 bases, with 16 bases between. The CDR3 is made up of 16 amino acids. Germline CDR1 is SGHTA and CDR2 is FQGNSA. The CDR3 spells CASRTTGTGNTGELFF. For the CDR3, the DNA is TGTGCCAGCAGAACTACCGGGACGGGAAACACCGGGGAGCTGTTTTTT.